This TCR beta chain was found in a study of vaccination and CD4 T cells after COVID-19. About the study: In the control cultures, a CEFX pool, an HIV-1 Nef pool, or no peptide was supplied.

As to treatment: roughly 10-day PBMC culture with coronavirus spike peptide pools or control peptides (ViraFEST assay). Recorded positive PCR dates fall between March and December 2020, preceding US Alpha, Beta and Delta variants. This clonotype was seen a few times. Antigen specificity is unknown. Per the germline V gene, CDR1 is DFQATT and CDR2 is SNEGSKA (reference sequence). CDR3 length: 11 amino acids. The V end lost 1 base, the J end lost 5 bases, and 4 bases lay between the germline ends. The assay that was used to sequence DNA from cultured CD4+ T cells was the Oncomine TCR Beta short-read assay. In this case, cultured CD4+ T cells provided the extracted genomic DNA. TCRdb processed the PCR reads anew with MiXCR; each CDR3 protein has one entry. This table holds about 21,000 distinct CDR3 sequences, roughly two fifths found once.

The V gene is TRBV20-1, the J gene TRBJ2-3; D uncertain. This TCR derives from a human donor who had recovered from COVID-19. Sequenced here: CD4+ T cells from blood, cultured in vitro, sampled after SARS-CoV-2 vaccination. The CDR3 sequence is CSARVLDTQYF. The CDR3, as DNA: TGCAGTGCTAGAGTCCTAGATACGCAGTATTTT.